This TCR beta chain was recorded in a study of OX40 agonist ivuxolimab in advanced cancers. About the investigation overall: Ivuxolimab was an agonistic, fully human IgG2 monoclonal antibody directed against OX40 (CD134), a costimulatory receptor. Intravenous ivuxolimab was administered to patients every 2 weeks at six dose levels: 0.01, 0.1, 0.3, 1.5, 3 and 10 mg/kg. Of the approximately 54 dose-escalation patients, hepatocellular carcinoma was present in about 20, melanoma in around 15, renal cell carcinoma in 9 and head and neck cancer in 9. The dose-escalation cohort was over 70% male with a mean age of approximately 60 years, ranging from roughly 20 to 80. Prior anti-PD-1, anti-PD-L1 or anti-CTLA-4 therapy was permitted, and checkpoint inhibitors had been received by about 44% of dose-escalation patients. Three dose-escalation patients achieved partial responses, one with hepatocellular carcinoma and two with cutaneous melanoma. Peripheral TCRbeta sequencing was intended to test whether TCR sequence diversity was altered and clonal T-cell expansion was caused by ivuxolimab. The monotherapy dose-escalation portion (N ≈ 50 patients) of the phase I ivuxolimab trial is reported in the paper.

For this clone: Its binding antigen is unknown. Base qualities are missing; no much larger clone stands one base away.

What the research found in general, with its limitations: After ivuxolimab, more expanded clones were found on average in CD8+ T cells than in CD4+ T cells. Antigen specificity was not determined for the clonally expanded peripheral T cells. Low levels of normalized T-cell clonal expansion were also seen in some patients who did not respond. At doses of 0.1 to 3.0 mg/kg, clonal expansion of both CD4+ and CD8+ T cells in blood was seen between baseline and week 6. In partial responders in the 0.1-3.0 mg/kg groups, normalized peripheral clonal expansion was found to be among the lowest, especially among CD8+ T cells.

The trim is 5 bases for V and 5 bases for J, with a gap of 24 bases between the germline ends. The CDR3 goes from the cysteine to the phenylalanine over 18 residues. Just CDR3 DNA is preserved here, 54 bases in frame from base 1. CDR1 and CDR2 are read off the germline V gene as SGHAT and FQNNGV. Genomic DNA was isolated from the sorted cells so that the TCRbeta CDR3 region could be sequenced. TCRbeta CDR3 regions were sequenced using the immunoSEQ Assay. The immuneACCESS repertoire file appears here via TCRdb, limited to in-frame rearrangements. These files lack a portion of the clones; in checked studies, under half of the deficit traces to unresolved V genes, and the cause of the others is not known. The sample has approximately 65,000 clones on record, around 88% of them singletons. The ten largest clonotypes hold 0.7% to 0.9% of the sample. Patients with a history of autoimmune disease or receiving systemic immunosuppression were excluded from the trial. In every dose cohort, peripheral blood was drawn for TCR sequencing at baseline, cycle 4 day 1, and cycle 7 day 1. Samples came from an open-label, multicenter, first-in-human phase I dose-escalation trial of ivuxolimab. Adults with locally advanced or metastatic melanoma, renal cell, hepatocellular, or head and neck squamous cell carcinoma were enrolled in the trial. CD4+ and CD8+ T cells were sorted separately from peripheral blood before TCR sequencing.

The chain couples TRBV11-2 to TRBJ2-2; TRBD2 is possibly the D segment (5 matching bases). The receptor was derived from an adult with an advanced solid tumor such as melanoma, head and neck, liver or kidney cancer. Sequencing was performed on CD4+ or CD8+ T cells sorted from blood, taken in a trial of the OX40 agonist ivuxolimab. The CDR3 reads CASSAGLPPPSGTGELFF. The DNA reads TGTGCCAGCAGCGCCGGACTGCCCCCCCCTTCGGGGACCGGGGAGCTGTTTTTT.